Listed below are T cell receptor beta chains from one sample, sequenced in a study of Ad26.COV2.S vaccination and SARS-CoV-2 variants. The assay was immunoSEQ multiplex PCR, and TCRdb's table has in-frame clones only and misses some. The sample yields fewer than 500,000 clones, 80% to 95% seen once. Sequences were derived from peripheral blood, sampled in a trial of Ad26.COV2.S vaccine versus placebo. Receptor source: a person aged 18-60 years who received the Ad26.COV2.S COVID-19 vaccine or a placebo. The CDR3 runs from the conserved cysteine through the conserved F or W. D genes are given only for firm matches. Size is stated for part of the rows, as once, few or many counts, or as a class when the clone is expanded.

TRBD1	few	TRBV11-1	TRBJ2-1	CASSSPEGQRDNEQFF	TGTGCCAGCAGCTCGCCAGAGGGACAGAGGGACAATGAGCAGTTCTTC
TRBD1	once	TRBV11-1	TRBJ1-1	CASSSNQGQGVYEAFF	TGTGCCAGCAGCTCCAACCAAGGACAGGGGGTTTATGAAGCTTTCTTT
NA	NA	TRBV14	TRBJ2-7	CASSQFSEVAYEQYF	TGTGCCAGCAGCCAATTCTCTGAAGTAGCCTACGAGCAGTACTTC
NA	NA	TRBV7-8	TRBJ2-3	CASSLEGRGTDTQYF	TGTGCCAGCAGCTTGGAGGGCCGGGGCACAGATACGCAGTATTTT
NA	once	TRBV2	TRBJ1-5	CASSEASYSNQPQHF	TGTGCCAGCAGTGAAGCCAGCTATAGCAATCAGCCCCAGCATTTT
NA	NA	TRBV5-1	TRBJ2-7	CASSSGPDVVEYEQYF	TGCGCCAGCAGCTCCGGGCCCGACGTTGTGGAGTACGAGCAGTACTTC
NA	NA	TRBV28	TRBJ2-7	CASSLVQGPLYEQYF	TGTGCCAGCAGTTTAGTTCAGGGGCCACTTTACGAGCAGTACTTC
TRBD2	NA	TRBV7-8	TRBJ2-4	CASSLSVGRAGDIQYF	TGTGCCAGCAGCTTATCCGTCGGGAGGGCCGGAGACATTCAGTACTTC
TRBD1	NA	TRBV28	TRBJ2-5	CASSFDPSGQARRGTQYF	TGTGCCAGCAGTTTTGATCCTTCTGGACAGGCGAGGCGTGGGACCCAGTACTTC
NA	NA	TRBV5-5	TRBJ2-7	CASSVTDYEQYF	TGTGCCAGCAGCGTGACAGACTACGAGCAGTACTTC
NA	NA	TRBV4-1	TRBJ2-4	CASSQVGEGLGRNIQYF	TGCGCCAGCAGCCAAGTAGGAGAAGGGCTGGGGAGGAACATTCAGTACTTC
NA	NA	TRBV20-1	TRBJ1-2	CSAGGAYGYTF	TGCAGTGCTGGCGGTGCCTATGGCTACACCTTC
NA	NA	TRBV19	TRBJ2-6	CASSKGSSGANVLTF	TGTGCCAGTAGTAAGGGTAGCTCTGGGGCCAACGTCCTGACTTTC
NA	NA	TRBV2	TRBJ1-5	CASSEYYYSNQPQHF	TGTGCCAGCAGTGAATATTACTATAGCAATCAGCCCCAGCATTTT
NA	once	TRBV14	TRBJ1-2	CASSRDENYGYTF	TGTGCCAGCAGCCGGGACGAGAACTATGGCTACACCTTC
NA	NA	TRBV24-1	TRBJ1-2	CATSEGDSYGYTF	TGTGCCACCAGTGAGGGTGACAGCTATGGCTACACCTTC
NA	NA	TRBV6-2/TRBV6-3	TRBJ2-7	CASSYSRAAYEQYF	TGTGCCAGCAGTTACTCGAGGGCAGCTTACGAGCAGTACTTC
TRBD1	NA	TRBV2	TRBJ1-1	CASSAEGATEAFF	TGTGCCAGCAGCGCGGAGGGGGCCACTGAAGCTTTCTTT
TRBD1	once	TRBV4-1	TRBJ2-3	CASSQKRDRGPDTQYF	TGCGCCAGCAGCCAGAAACGGGACAGGGGGCCAGATACGCAGTATTTT
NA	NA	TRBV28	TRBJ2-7	CASRPAGGAEQYF	TGTGCCAGCAGACCTGCCGGAGGTGCCGAGCAGTACTTC
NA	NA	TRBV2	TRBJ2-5	CASSRTGMRETQYF	TGTGCCAGCAGTCGTACAGGGATGAGGGAGACCCAGTACTTC
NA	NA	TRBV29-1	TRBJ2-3	CSVVSLRGDTQYF	TGCAGCGTTGTTTCGTTGCGCGGAGATACGCAGTATTTT
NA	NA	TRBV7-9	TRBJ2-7	CASSLGQPHEQYF	TGTGCCAGCAGCTTAGGTCAGCCACACGAGCAGTACTTC
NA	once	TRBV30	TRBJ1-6	CAAGRSRDSPLHF	TGTGCCGCCGGACGCTCGCGGGACTCACCCCTCCACTTT
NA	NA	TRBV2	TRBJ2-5	CASRGPTGETQYF	TGTGCCAGCAGAGGGCCGACCGGAGAGACCCAGTACTTC
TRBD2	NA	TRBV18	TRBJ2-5	CASSPRLAELETQYF	TGTGCCAGCTCACCGCGCCTAGCGGAGTTAGAGACCCAGTACTTC
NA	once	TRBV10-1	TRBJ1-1	CASTSRVAEAFF	TGCGCCAGCACTAGCAGGGTGGCTGAAGCTTTCTTT
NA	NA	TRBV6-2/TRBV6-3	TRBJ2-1	CASSYQWGYNEQFF	TGTGCCAGCAGTTACCAGTGGGGCTACAATGAGCAGTTCTTC
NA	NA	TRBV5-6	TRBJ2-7	CASSSDSTYEQYF	TGTGCCAGCAGCTCAGACAGCACCTACGAGCAGTACTTC
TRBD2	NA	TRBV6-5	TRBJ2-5	CASSLVGGPLETQYF	TGTGCCAGCAGCTTAGTGGGAGGGCCCTTAGAGACCCAGTACTTC
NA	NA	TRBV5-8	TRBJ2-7	CASSMGHYEQYF	TGTGCCAGCAGCATGGGACATTACGAGCAGTACTTC
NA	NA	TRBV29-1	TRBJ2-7	CSVGLAYEQYF	TGCAGCGTTGGGCTAGCGTACGAGCAGTACTTC
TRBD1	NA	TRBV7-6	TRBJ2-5	CASSLDRGRSETQYF	TGTGCCAGCAGCTTAGACAGGGGGCGAAGTGAGACCCAGTACTTC
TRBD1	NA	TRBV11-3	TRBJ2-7	CASRKEGADEQYF	TGTGCCAGCAGAAAAGAGGGGGCCGACGAGCAGTACTTC
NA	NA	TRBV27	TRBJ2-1	CASSLQWEGAEQFF	TGTGCCAGCAGCCTCCAGTGGGAAGGAGCTGAGCAGTTCTTC
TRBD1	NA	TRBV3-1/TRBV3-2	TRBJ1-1	CASSQEGQGKWYTEAFF	TGTGCCAGCAGCCAAGAAGGACAGGGCAAATGGTACACTGAAGCTTTCTTT
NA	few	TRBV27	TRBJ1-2	CASSPIGEHYGYTF	TGTGCCAGCAGTCCCATCGGGGAACACTATGGCTACACCTTC
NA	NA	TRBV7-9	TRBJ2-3	CASSPSSPGRNTDTQYF	TGTGCCAGCAGCCCATCATCCCCTGGCAGGAATACAGATACGCAGTATTTT
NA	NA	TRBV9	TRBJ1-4	CASSVGTYNEKLFF	TGTGCCAGCAGCGTCGGGACATATAATGAAAAACTGTTTTTT
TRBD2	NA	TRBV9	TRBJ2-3	CASSVGASGKTDTQYF	TGTGCCAGCAGCGTAGGGGCTAGCGGTAAAACAGATACGCAGTATTTT
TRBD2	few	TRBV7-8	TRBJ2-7	CASRATSAYEQYF	TGTGCCAGCAGGGCGACTAGCGCGTACGAGCAGTACTTC
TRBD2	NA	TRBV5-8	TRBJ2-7	CASSLGNLAVNSYEQYF	TGTGCCAGCAGCTTGGGTAATCTAGCGGTAAACTCCTACGAGCAGTACTTC
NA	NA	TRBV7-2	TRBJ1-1	CASRENRDMNTEAFF	TGTGCCAGCAGAGAAAACAGGGACATGAACACTGAAGCTTTCTTT
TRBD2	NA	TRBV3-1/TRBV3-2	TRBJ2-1	CASSPLAGDEGEQFF	TGTGCCAGCAGCCCACTAGCGGGAGACGAAGGTGAGCAGTTCTTC
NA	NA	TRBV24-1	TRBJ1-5	CATSAKGAGQPQHF	TGTGCCACCAGTGCCAAAGGGGCAGGACAGCCCCAGCATTTT
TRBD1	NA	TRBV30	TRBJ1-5	CAWGRDSFWPQHF	TGTGCCTGGGGGCGGGACAGCTTTTGGCCCCAGCATTTT
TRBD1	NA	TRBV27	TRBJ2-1	CASTPVGTGDEYEQFF	TGTGCCAGCACCCCAGTTGGGACAGGGGACGAATATGAGCAGTTCTTC
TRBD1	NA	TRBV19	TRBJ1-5	CASSGDRQGSNQPQHF	TGTGCCAGTAGTGGGGATCGACAGGGAAGCAATCAGCCCCAGCATTTT
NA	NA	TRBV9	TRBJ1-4	CASSVVGNNNEKLFF	TGTGCCAGCAGCGTAGTAGGGAATAATAATGAAAAACTGTTTTTT
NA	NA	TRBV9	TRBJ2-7	CASSHTGEEGEQYF	TGTGCCAGCAGCCATACAGGGGAGGAGGGCGAGCAGTACTTC
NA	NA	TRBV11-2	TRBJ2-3	CASSPQPPFPDTQYF	TGTGCCAGCAGCCCCCAACCCCCCTTCCCAGATACGCAGTATTTT
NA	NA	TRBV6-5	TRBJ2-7	CASSYRTERTEQYF	TGTGCCAGCAGTTATAGGACGGAGCGGACCGAGCAGTACTTC
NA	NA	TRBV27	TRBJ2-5	CASSLSPPGEETQYF	TGTGCCAGCAGTTTATCGCCTCCAGGGGAAGAGACCCAGTACTTC
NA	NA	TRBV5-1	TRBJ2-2	CASSLHPAWKSGELFF	TGCGCCAGCAGCTTGCATCCCGCCTGGAAGTCCGGGGAGCTGTTTTTT
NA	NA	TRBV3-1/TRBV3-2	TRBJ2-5	CASSQAVEETQYF	TGTGCCAGCAGCCAAGCGGTGGAAGAGACCCAGTACTTC